The clone carrying this T cell receptor beta chain was recorded many times. The source of the sample is a study of read filtering for tumor transcriptome and immune sequencing. Study-wide background: Patients were 16 to 20 male and 11 to 15 female, mean age roughly 70 years, range 47 to 80. Transcriptome libraries were built from DNase-treated RNA.

CDR1 and CDR2 (germline): MNHNY, SVGAGI (reference sequence). V was clipped by 0 bases and J by 6 bases, with 8 bases between them. The CDR3 is 13 residues long. Sampling of bone marrow took place during active disease in every patient. This library used approximately 0.4 ug RNA and molecular barcoded adaptors spanning alpha/delta and beta/gamma chains. MiXCR, run by TCRdb on the reads, gives a single entry per CDR3 protein. The table has some 9,000 distinct CDR3 sequences, roughly 15% seen once. The source material was a population of CD138-negative cells sorted from bone marrow. This chain joins TRBV6-6 and TRBJ1-2; D is unclear. This clonotype was sampled from a donor aged 40 or older with multiple myeloma. CDR3 sequence (DNA): TGTGCCAGCAGTTACTCGAGGGCCGATGGCTACACCTTC. This codes for CASSYSRADGYTF.